This TCR beta chain was sequenced in a study of Ad26.COV2.S vaccination and SARS-CoV-2 variants (dated by TCRdb to the early 2020s). Background for the entire study: Donors in the vaccine arm were drawn from COV1001, a phase I-IIa trial of Ad26.COV2.S in healthy adults that was multicentre, randomized, double-blind and placebo-controlled. Ad26.COV2.S was administered intramuscularly at a dose of 5x10^10 or 1x10^11 viral particles, either as one shot or as two shots given 56 days apart. TCRbeta repertoire sequencing was used to assess the specificity and breadth of SARS-CoV-2-reactive T cell receptors after Ad26.COV2.S vaccination. A total of around 32 samples were included in the TCR-sequenced set, comprising roughly 19 Ad26.COV2.S vaccine recipients, 5 placebo recipients and 8 SARS-CoV-2 convalescent individuals. Trial participants were randomized into five groups of five, in which low-dose or high-dose Ad26.COV2.S was given once or twice, or placebo was given on both occasions. Throughout the experiments and outcome assessment, investigators stayed blinded to trial group allocation.

The label giving this sample's treatment or condition can be read as: some 19 received Ad26.COV2.S at low or high dose, single or two shots; 5 received placebo; per-sample allocation not given. Repertoires of vaccine and placebo recipients were sequenced from samples taken on day 63 after the first injection. Between 29 July and 7 August 2020, Cohort 1b enrolled about 27 adults aged 18-55 years at one site in Boston, USA. Ad26.COV2.S was a replication-incompetent adenovirus type 26 vector that expressed a prefusion-stabilized SARS-CoV-2 spike protein derived from the original Wuhan strain. The immunoSEQ Assay was the method used to sequence TCRbeta CDR3 regions. After extraction, genomic DNA underwent amplification by bias-controlled multiplex PCR, followed by high-throughput sequencing. The authors' analysis ran thus. To quantify the absolute abundance of every unique TCRbeta CDR3 region, sequences were collapsed and filtered. T cell fraction was estimated by normalization of TCRbeta template counts to usable DNA, with usable DNA being measured through amplification of reference genes present in all nucleated cells. Repertoire TCRs were annotated as SARS-CoV-2-specific by exact matching of V gene, CDR3 amino acid sequence and J gene to a known reactive TCR set. The reference SARS-CoV-2 TCR set was derived from MIRA and filtered for enrichment in COVID-19-positive ImmuneCODE repertoires, a step that removed public or cross-reactive TCRs. Using the MIRA antigens, annotated TCRs were further analysed by specific ORF or by position within an ORF. Depth was the summed frequency of annotated unique rearrangements, while breadth was defined as annotated unique rearrangements over total unique productive rearrangements. TCR breadth was compared between groups using two-sided Wilcoxon rank-sum tests. As stored in TCRdb, this immuneACCESS dataset retains in-frame rearrangements with V and J assigned. A fraction of the clones does not appear; measured against another copy, unresolved V genes explain less than half of the discrepancy, and the remainder lacks a known reason. V and J calls and clone size follow that table, whereas D and trimming were derived from the DNA. The sample records roughly 500,000 clones, 80% to 90% of which are singletons. The ten largest account for around 2.6% of the sample.

Counted from cysteine to phenylalanine, this CDR3 has 17 amino acids. Kept here is only the CDR3 DNA, which spans 51 bases and is read in frame from base 1. Based on the germline V gene (reference sequence), the CDR1 and CDR2 sequences are LGHDT and YNNKEL. V trim: 2 bases; J trim: 5 bases; unmatched bases: 12. Paper-wide results and their limitations: The study was not powered to compare responses between vaccine doses or regimens. Compared with placebo recipients, Ad26.COV2.S recipients showed higher spike-specific TCR breadth (P = 0.0014). Substantial breadth of spike-specific CD8+ and CD4+ T cell responses was reported after vaccination. The authors noted that total T cell responses may have been underestimated by the TCR breadth and depth analyses. Non-spike TCR breadth was comparable between vaccine and placebo recipients, consistent with the vaccine containing only spike.

A remark on this clone: Its recognized antigen is unknown. No much larger clone is present one base from it, and per-base qualities are unavailable.

The sequencing used peripheral blood, collected in a trial of Ad26.COV2.S vaccine versus placebo. The receptor chain draws on TRBV3-1 (or the pseudogene TRBV3-2) and TRBJ2-5; TRBD1 fits 9 bases in the junction. The source of this sequence is a person aged 18-60 years who received the Ad26.COV2.S COVID-19 vaccine or a placebo. The DNA is as follows: TGTGCCAGCAGCCAATTCCTCCGGGACAGGGAGTGCGAGACCCAGTACTTC. This gives the protein CASSQFLRDRECETQYF.